This T cell receptor (beta chain) was identified during a study of cytomegalovirus exposure and HLA in healthy donors. Use of 60 Vbeta and 13 Jbeta primers characterized the PCR. TCRdb's copy holds only in-frame clones and misses some; the assay was immunoSEQ multiplex PCR. Of 95,000 to 150,000 clones listed, more than 60% are singletons. This clone has more than one count but fewer than ten. Its antigen remains unidentified. Study-level points and caveats: What a later analysis reportedly showed was that an Asian-associated ancestry cluster had fewer N-insertions than the roughly 700-donor mean. The study carried out a later analysis of TCR beta sequences. It associated some 17,000 of them with specific HLA alleles at a false discovery rate of 0.05.

Germline V lookup: CDR1 SGHRS, CDR2 YFSETQ. The CDR3 has 16 residues. This TCR derives from a man in his thirties or forties in good health and CMV-seronegative. Sample: PBMCs. The chain has TRBV5-1 and TRBJ2-5; TRBD2 matches at 11 bases. The better agreement between TRBJ2-7 and the DNA end casts doubt on the J call. The CDR3 sequence is CASSLAPTSGSYEQYF. CDR3 coding DNA: TGCGCCAGCAGCTTGGCCCCAACTAGCGGGAGCTACGAGCAGTACTTC.